The TCR beta chain described here comes from a study of breast tumors, draining lymph nodes, adjacent tissues. TCRdb reprocessed the multiplex PCR reads via MiXCR and lists one record per CDR3 protein. The sample lists nearly 200,000 distinct CDR3 sequences; roughly 31% were seen once. Samples came from axillary lymph nodes draining the breast cancer. This clonotype was recorded at least ten times. Germline CDR1 and CDR2: SEHNR and FQNEAQ (reference sequence). The CDR3 loop spans 12 amino acids. The V gene end was trimmed by 10 bases and the J gene end by 9 bases; junction bases not matched to a gene: 8.

The sequence was obtained from a female donor with breast cancer. Some clones in this sample may be carry-over from other donors' samples. The chain couples TRBV7-9 to TRBJ2-1; TRBD2 matches at 8 bases. The sequenced sample consisted of axillary lymph node tissue. The CDR3 reads CATKTGGGEQFF. The DNA of the CDR3 is TGTGCCACCAAAACGGGGGGGGGTGAGCAGTTCTTC.